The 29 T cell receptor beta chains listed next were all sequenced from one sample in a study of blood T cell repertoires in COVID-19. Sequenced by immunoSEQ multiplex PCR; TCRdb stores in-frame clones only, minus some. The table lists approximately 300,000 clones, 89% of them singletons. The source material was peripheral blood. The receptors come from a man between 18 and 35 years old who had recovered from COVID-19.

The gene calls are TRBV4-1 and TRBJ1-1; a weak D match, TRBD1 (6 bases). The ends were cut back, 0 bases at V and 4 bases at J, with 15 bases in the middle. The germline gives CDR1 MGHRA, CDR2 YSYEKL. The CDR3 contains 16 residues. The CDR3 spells CASSQDSDSRGTEAFF. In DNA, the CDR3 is TGCGCCAGCAGCCAAGATTCGGACAGTCGAGGCACTGAAGCTTTCTTT.

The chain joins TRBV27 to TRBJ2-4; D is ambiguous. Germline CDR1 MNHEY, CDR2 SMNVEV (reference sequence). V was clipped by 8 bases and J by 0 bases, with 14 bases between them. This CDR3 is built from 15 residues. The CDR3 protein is CASHYIHGAKNIQYF. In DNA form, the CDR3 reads TGTGCCAGCCACTACATCCACGGAGCCAAAAACATTCAGTACTTC.

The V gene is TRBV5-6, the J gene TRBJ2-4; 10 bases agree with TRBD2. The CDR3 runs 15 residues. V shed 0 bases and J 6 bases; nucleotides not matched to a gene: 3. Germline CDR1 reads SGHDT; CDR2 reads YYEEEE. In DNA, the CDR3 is TGTGCCAGCAGCTTGGGAACTAGCGGGGTAAACATTCAGTACTTC. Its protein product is CASSLGTSGVNIQYF.

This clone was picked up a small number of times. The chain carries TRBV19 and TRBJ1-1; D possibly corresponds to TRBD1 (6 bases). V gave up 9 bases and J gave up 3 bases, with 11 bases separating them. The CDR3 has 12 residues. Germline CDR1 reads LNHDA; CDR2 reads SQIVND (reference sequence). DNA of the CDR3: TGTGCCAGCACTACAGGGTACACTGAAGCTTTCTTT. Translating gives CASTTGYTEAFF.

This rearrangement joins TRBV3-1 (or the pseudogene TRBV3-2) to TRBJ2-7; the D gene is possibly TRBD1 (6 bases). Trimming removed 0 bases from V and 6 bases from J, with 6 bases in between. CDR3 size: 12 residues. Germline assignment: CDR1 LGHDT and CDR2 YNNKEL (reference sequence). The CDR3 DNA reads TGTGCCAGCAGCCAAGAGGGGGCCGAGCAGTACTTC. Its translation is CASSQEGAEQYF.

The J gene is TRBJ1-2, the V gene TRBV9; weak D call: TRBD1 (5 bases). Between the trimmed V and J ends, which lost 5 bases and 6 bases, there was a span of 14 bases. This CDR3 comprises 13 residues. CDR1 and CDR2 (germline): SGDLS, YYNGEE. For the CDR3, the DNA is TGTGCCAGCAGGGGTCCGCAGGGTGATGGCTACACCTTC. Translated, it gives CASRGPQGDGYTF.

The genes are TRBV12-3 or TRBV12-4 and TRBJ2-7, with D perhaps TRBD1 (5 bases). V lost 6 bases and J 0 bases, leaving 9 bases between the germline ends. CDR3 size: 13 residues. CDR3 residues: CASRGLSSYEQYF. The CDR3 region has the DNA TGTGCCAGCAGGGGGCTTAGCTCCTACGAGCAGTACTTC.

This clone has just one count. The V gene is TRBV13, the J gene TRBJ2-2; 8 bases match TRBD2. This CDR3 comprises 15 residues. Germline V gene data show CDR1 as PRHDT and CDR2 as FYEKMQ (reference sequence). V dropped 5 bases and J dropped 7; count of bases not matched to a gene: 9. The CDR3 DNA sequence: TGTGCCAGCAGCCAAGAGAGGCTAGCGGGCGGGGAGCTGTTTTTT. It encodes CASSQERLAGGELFF.

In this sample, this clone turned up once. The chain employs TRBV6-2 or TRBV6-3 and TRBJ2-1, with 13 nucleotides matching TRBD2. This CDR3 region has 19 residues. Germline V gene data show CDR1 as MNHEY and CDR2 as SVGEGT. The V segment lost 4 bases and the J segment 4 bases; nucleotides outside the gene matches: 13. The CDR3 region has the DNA TGTGCCAGCAGTTCCCTACTAGCGGGGGGGCACGGAAGGTACAATGAGCAGTTCTTC. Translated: CASSSLLAGGHGRYNEQFF.

The CDR3 sequence is CASSLVGSGGAYNEQFF. The CDR3 DNA reads as TGTGCCAGCAGCTTGGTTGGTAGCGGGGGGGCGTACAATGAGCAGTTCTTC. The rearrangement links TRBV5-4 to TRBJ2-1, with 11 bases fitting TRBD2. Germline CDR1 and CDR2: SGHNT and YYREEE (reference sequence). Trimming took 0 bases from V and 4 from J; bases not matched to a gene: 6. This CDR3 has 17 amino acids.

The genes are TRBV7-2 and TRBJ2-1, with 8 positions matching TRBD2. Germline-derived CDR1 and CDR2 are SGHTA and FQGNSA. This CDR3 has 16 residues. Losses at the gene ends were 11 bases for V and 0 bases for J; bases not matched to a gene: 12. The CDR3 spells CAQVTRGGSSYNEQFF. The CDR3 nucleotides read TGTGCCCAGGTGACCCGGGGGGGAAGCTCCTACAATGAGCAGTTCTTC.

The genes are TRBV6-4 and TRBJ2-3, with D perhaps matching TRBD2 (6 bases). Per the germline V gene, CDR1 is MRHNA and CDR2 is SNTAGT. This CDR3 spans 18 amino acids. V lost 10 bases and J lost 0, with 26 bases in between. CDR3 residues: CANPLRPQGGRSTDTQYF. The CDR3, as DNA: TGTGCCAACCCTCTCCGACCGCAGGGAGGTCGGAGCACAGATACGCAGTATTTT.

The CDR3 nucleotides are TGTGCCAGCAGTTACGGCGGGTACTACAATGAGCAGTTCTTC. This codes for CASSYGGYYNEQFF. The rearrangement joins TRBV27 to TRBJ2-1; TRBD2 might be the D (5 bases). Between the trimmed V and J ends, which lost 4 bases and 3 bases, there was a span of 10 bases. The CDR3 totals 14 residues. Germline V gene lookup returns CDR1 MNHEY and CDR2 SMNVEV (reference sequence).

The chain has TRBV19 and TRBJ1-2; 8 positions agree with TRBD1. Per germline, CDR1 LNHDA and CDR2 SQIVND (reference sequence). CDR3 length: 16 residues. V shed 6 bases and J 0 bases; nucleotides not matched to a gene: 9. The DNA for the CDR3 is TGTGCCAGTAGCCCCAGGGGACAGGAGGCTAACTATGGCTACACCTTC. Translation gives CASSPRGQEANYGYTF.

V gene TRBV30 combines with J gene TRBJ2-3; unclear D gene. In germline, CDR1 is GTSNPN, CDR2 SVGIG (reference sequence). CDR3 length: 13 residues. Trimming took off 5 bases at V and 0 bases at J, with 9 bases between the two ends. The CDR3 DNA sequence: TGTGCCTGGTTGTATACTAGCACAGATACGCAGTATTTT. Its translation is CAWLYTSTDTQYF.

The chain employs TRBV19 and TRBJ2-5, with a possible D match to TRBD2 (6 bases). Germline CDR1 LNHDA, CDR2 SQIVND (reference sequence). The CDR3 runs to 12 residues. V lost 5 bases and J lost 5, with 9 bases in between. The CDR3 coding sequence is TGTGCCAGTAGTGCGGGGCGGGAGACCCAGTACTTC. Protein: CASSAGRETQYF.

The CDR3 here is CASSETGTSGYEQYF. The CDR3 DNA sequence: TGTGCCAGCAGTGAAACCGGGACTAGCGGTTACGAGCAGTACTTC. The rearrangement uses TRBV6-1 and TRBJ2-7; 11 nucleotides align to TRBD2. The CDR3 is 15 amino acids. J gave up 4 bases and V 2 bases, and 4 bases lay outside the gene matches. CDR1 MNHNS and CDR2 SASEGT come from the germline V gene.

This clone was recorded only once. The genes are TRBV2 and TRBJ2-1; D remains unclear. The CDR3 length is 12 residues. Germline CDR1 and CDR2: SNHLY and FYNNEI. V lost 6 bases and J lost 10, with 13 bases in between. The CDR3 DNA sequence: TGTGCCAGCAGCCGACGACTCCAGGAGCAGTTCTTC. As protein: CASSRRLQEQFF.

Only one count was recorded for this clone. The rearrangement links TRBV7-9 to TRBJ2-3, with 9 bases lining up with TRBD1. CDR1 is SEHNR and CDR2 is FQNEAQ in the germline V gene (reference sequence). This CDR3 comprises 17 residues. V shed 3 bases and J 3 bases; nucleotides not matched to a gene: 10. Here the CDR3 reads CASSFPFLGQGTDTQYF. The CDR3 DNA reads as TGTGCCAGCAGCTTCCCCTTTTTAGGACAGGGGACAGATACGCAGTATTTT.

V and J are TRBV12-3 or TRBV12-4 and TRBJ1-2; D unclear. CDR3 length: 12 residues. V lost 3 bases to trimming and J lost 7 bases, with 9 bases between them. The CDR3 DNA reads TGTGCCAGCAGTTTGGGCATTAGTGGCTACACCTTC. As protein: CASSLGISGYTF.

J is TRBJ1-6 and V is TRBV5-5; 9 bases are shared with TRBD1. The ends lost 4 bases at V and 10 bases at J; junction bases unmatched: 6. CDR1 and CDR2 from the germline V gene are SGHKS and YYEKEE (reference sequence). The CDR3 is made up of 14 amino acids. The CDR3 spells CASSRTGAGSPLHF. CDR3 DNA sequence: TGTGCCAGCAGCCGGACAGGGGCTGGGTCACCCCTCCACTTT.

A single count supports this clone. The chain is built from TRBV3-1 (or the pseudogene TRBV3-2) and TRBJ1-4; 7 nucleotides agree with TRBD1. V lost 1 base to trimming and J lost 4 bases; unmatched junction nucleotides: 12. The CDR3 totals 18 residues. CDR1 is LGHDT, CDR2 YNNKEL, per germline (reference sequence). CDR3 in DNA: TGTGCCAGCAGCCAAGTCTACGTCCCGGGACAGTATAATGAAAAACTGTTTTTT. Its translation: CASSQVYVPGQYNEKLFF.

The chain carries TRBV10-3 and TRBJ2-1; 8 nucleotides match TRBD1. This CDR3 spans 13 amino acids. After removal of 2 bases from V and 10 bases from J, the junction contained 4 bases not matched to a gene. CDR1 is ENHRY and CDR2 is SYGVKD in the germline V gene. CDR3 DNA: TGTGCCATCAGTGAGGCGCAGGGGGCAGAGCAGTTCTTC. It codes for CAISEAQGAEQFF.

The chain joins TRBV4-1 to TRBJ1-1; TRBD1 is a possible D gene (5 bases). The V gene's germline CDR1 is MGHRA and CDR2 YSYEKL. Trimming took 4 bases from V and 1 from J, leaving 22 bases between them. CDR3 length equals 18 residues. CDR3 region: CASSPLGGGVIGNTEAFF. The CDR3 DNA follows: TGCGCCAGCAGCCCCCTCGGGGGAGGGGTTATCGGGAACACTGAAGCTTTCTTT.

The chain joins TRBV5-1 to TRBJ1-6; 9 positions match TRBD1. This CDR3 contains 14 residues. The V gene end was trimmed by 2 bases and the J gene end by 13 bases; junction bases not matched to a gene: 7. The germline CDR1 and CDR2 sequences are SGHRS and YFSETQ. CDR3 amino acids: CASSFGDRVTPLHF. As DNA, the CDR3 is TGCGCCAGCAGCTTTGGGGACAGGGTTACCCCCCTCCACTTT.

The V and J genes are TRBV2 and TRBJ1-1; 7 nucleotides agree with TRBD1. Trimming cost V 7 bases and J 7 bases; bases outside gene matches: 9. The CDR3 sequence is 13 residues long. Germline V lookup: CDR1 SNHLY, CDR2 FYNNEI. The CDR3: CASNSDRMGEAFF. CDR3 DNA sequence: TGTGCCAGCAACTCGGACAGGATGGGTGAAGCTTTCTTT.

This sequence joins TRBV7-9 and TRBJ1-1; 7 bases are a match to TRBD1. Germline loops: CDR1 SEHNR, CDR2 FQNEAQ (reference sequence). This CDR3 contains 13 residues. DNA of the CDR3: TGTGCGGTCCCCTCGCGAGGGGGCGAAGGAGCTTTCTTT. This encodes CAVPSRGGEGAFF.

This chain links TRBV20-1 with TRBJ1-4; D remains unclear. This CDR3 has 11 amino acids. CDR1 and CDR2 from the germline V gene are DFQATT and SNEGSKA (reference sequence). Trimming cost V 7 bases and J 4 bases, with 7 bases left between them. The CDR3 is CSGLVNEKLFF. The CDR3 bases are TGCAGTGGATTAGTTAATGAAAAACTGTTTTTT.

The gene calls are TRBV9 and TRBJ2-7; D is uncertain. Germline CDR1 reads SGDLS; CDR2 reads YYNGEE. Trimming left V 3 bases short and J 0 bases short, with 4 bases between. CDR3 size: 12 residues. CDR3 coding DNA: TGTGCCAGCAGCGACATCTCCTACGAGCAGTACTTC. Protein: CASSDISYEQYF.